The clone carrying this T cell receptor beta chain was observed at least ten times. The sample comes from a study of T cell repertoires in cytomegalovirus infection. The germline gives CDR1 MDHEN, CDR2 SYDVKM. V lost 9 bases to trimming and J lost 3 bases; unmatched junction nucleotides: 11. CDR3 length: 14 residues. TCRdb recomputed calls from the reads with MiXCR, one row per CDR3 protein. Among roughly 240,000 distinct CDR3 sequences listed, 5% to 8.5% were seen once. Sequenced: PBMCs. The sequence came from a human donor in good health (CMV status not recorded). Some clones in this sample may be carry-over from other donors' samples. This chain connects TRBV28 to TRBJ2-7; 7 positions match TRBD2. CDR3 in amino acids: CASEEGGPGYEQYF. The CDR3 DNA reads TGTGCCAGTGAGGAGGGAGGGCCCGGCTACGAGCAGTACTTC.